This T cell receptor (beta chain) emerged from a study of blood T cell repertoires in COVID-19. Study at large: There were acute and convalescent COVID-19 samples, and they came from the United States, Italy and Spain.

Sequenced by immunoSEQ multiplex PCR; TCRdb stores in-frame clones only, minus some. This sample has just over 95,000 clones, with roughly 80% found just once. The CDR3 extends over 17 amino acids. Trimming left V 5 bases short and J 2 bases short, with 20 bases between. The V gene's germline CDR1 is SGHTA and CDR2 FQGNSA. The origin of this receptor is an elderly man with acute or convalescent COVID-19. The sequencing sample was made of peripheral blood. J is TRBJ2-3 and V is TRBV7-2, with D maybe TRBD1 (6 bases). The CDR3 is CASSADLGRTVTDTQYF. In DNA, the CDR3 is TGTGCCAGCAGCGCAGACTTGGGACGGACAGTCACAGATACGCAGTATTTT.